The entry below gives a single T cell receptor beta chain sequence along with its context. Its antigen is not yet known. Base-call qualities are not available, and no considerably larger clone is one nucleotide away. The entry originates in a study of circulating and synovial CD4+ cells in juvenile arthritis (TCRdb year 2014). Regarding the study in general: TCRbeta CDR3 repertoires of circulating HLA-DR+ CD4 T cells, bulk blood CD4 T cells and synovial CD4 T cells were compared within each patient. The goal of the repertoire sequencing was to confirm that synovial clonotypes were enriched in a circulating synovial-like CD4 T cell subset.

Libraries were built with the immunoSEQ multiplex PCR assay. An external provider carried out the TCRbeta CDR3 sequencing as a commercial service. Processing in the source paper ran as follows. The analyses relied on productive nucleotide sequences along with amino acid sequences obtained through in silico translation. Diversity was measured with Renyi entropy across alpha values, using the median of 200 repeated subsamples to equalise sample size. The distance between each pair of repertoires was calculated as one minus the Chao-modified Jaccard index, which corrects for under-sampling, and this distance was used for clustering. Frequency-weighted overlap with synovial clonotypes was computed at 200 sample sizes with 200 draws without replacement at each size, and the value at the size of the smaller sample was reported. TCRdb limited this immuneACCESS table to in-frame rearrangements with V and J called. A share of clones is missing; checked studies link under half to unresolved V genes, and the rest is unexplained. The D gene and trimming were derived from the DNA, and the V and J assignments and clone size from that table. This sample lists about 33,000 clones; about 95% were detected once. The ten largest clones take up 0.16% of the sample.

Compared with germline, V lacks 1 base and J lacks 13 bases; bases without a gene match: 4. According to the germline V gene, CDR1 reads SNHLY and CDR2 reads FYNNEI. Including the terminal cysteine and phenylalanine, the CDR3 comprises 12 residues. Only CDR3 DNA remains: 36 bases, in frame from the first base. Donors of the sequenced samples were patients with active juvenile idiopathic arthritis. Sorting was carried out immediately after cells were thawed, and dead cells were excluded with Live/Dead Fixable Near-IR Stain. Points the paper makes about the study in general: No difference between circulating pathogenic-like lymphocytes and bulk blood T cells was detected by traditional Vbeta family usage analysis. CPL and bulk blood CD4 samples differed in T cell genome counts by at least an order of magnitude, so sample-size effects were addressed. Synovial and circulating pathogenic-like lymphocyte repertoires were less diverse than bulk blood CD4 repertoires, with some CPL samples as oligoclonal as synovium. Because overlap with synovium was found to increase with sequencing depth, the full repertoire overlap was likely underestimated by the measured shared-clonotype fractions. Circulating pathogenic-like lymphocytes clustered with synovial T cells and shared a substantially higher fraction of CDR3 sequences with synovium than bulk blood.

The TCR comes from a human donor with juvenile idiopathic arthritis. The sample consisted of CD4+ T cells from blood. The sequence joins TRBV2 to TRBJ2-3, with TRBD2 identical over 8 junction bases. The DNA sequence is given as TGTGCCAGCAGTGAAGGGGGACTAGATAAGTATTTT. Its protein reads: CASSEGGLDKYF.